This T cell receptor beta chain originates from a study of T cells after yellow fever vaccination. For the study at large: For low cell numbers, libraries were made with SMART-Seq v4 Ultra Low Input. Notes on the study in general: Clonotypes found in both CD4 and CD8 compartments made up a small share. At approximately 95% for CD4 and about 87% for CD8, most primary-vaccination clones showed up again after the booster. Bulk-population clonotypes that are abundant could appear as contaminants in FACS-sorted repertoires.

Only a few counts were recorded for this clonotype. Antigen unknown. Each CDR3 protein gets one entry after TCRdb re-called the 5' RACE reads with MiXCR. The table includes some 560,000 distinct CDR3 sequences, roughly 17% detected once. The junction had 11 bases not matched to a gene; V was cut back by 4 bases and J by 8 bases. The length of the CDR3 is 15 residues. Per germline, CDR1 SGHTA and CDR2 FQGNSA. This receptor was taken from a man aged 18 to 30 who received the YFV17D yellow fever vaccine. This chain connects TRBV7-2 to TRBJ2-3; TRBD2 matches 8 bases. The source was PBMCs, collected 5 days after the first yellow fever vaccination. The DNA of the CDR3 is TGTGCCAGCAGCTATGCGGGGGGAACGATTGGTACGCAGTATTTT. Protein product: CASSYAGGTIGTQYF. The complete variable domain, with remaining parts taken from reference TRBV7-2 and TRBJ2-3, reads GAGVSQSPSNKVTEKGKDVELRCDPISGHTALYWYRQSLGQGLEFLIYFQGNSAPDKSGLPSDRFSAERTGGSVSTLTIQRTQQEDSAVYLCASSYAGGTIGTQYFGPGTRLTVL.